This TCR beta chain was sequenced in a study of radiation and T cells in renal cell carcinoma. Study conclusions and caveats: Top tumor clonotypes rose in blood 2 weeks post-radiation, then contracted. Pretreatment tumor biopsies were lacking, so baseline clonotypes are unknown.

Stated time point: blood 2 weeks post-SBRT. Treatment indicated: 15 Gy SBRT to primary tumor, nephrectomy 4 weeks later. After SBRT, blood was collected at 2 and 4 weeks, plus baseline. Clones were sequenced by immunoSEQ multiplex PCR, and TCRdb holds only the in-frame ones, with some missing. This table has about 47,000 clones, 80% appearing once. Trimming took 3 bases from V and 3 from J, leaving 12 bases between them. Looked up from germline, CDR1 is LNHDA and CDR2 is SQIVND (reference sequence). The CDR3 contains 15 residues. About this clone itself: Its antigen is not identified.

This chain links TRBV19 with TRBJ2-1, with D possibly matching TRBD2 (6 bases). The TCR comes from a woman aged 65 to 85 with renal cell carcinoma. The specimen was blood, collected from a patient whose treatment included radiotherapy and nephrectomy. The CDR3 nucleotides read TGTGCCAGTAGTATCGGGACGGGGGTCTACAATGAGCAGTTCTTC. Its protein product is CASSIGTGVYNEQFF.